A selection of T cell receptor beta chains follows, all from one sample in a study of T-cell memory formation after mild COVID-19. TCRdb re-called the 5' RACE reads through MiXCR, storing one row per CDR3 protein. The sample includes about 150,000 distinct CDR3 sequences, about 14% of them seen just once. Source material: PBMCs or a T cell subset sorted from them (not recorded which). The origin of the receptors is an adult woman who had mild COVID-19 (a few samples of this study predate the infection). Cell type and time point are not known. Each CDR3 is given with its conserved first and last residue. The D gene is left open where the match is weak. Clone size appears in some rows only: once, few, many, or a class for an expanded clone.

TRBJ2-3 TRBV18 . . CASSDRSTDTQYF TGTGCCAGCTCGGATAGAAGCACAGATACGCAGTATTTT
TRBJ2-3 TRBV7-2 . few CASSFAPSTDTQYF TGTGCCAGCAGCTTCGCGCCTAGCACAGATACGCAGTATTTT
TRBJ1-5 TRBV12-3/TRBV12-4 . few CASSLVRTVNQPQHF TGTGCCAGCAGTTTAGTAAGGACAGTGAATCAGCCCCAGCATTTT
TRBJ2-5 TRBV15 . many CATSRVAGWDETQYF TGTGCCACCAGCAGAGTGGCGGGTTGGGACGAGACCCAGTACTTC
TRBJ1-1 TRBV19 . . CASSPLGRLNTEAFF TGTGCCAGTAGTCCCCTGGGACGGCTAAACACTGAAGCTTTCTTT
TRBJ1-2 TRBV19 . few CASSTNPRGSYGYTF TGTGCCAGTAGTACCAACCCCCGGGGGTCGTATGGCTACACCTTC
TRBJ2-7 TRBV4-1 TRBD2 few CASSSFASGGSYEQYF TGCGCCAGCAGCTCGTTTGCTAGCGGGGGCTCCTACGAGCAGTACTTC
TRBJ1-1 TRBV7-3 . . CASRGSNSRNTEAFF TGTGCCAGCAGGGGGTCGAACAGCCGGAACACTGAAGCTTTCTTT
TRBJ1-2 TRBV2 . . CASSEVVAGLYGYTF TGTGCCAGCAGTGAAGTTGTAGCGGGGCTCTATGGCTACACCTTC
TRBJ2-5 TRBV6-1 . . CASSRAQGKETQYF TGTGCCAGCAGTCGCGCTCAGGGAAAAGAGACCCAGTACTTC
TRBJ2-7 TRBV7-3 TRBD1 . CASRITGGESSEQYF TGTGCCAGCAGGATCACAGGGGGCGAGTCGTCCGAGCAGTACTTC
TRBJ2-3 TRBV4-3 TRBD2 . CASSQDPSGSSYTDTQYF TGCGCCAGCAGCCAAGATCCTAGCGGGAGTAGCTACACAGATACGCAGTATTTT
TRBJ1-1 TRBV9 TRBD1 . CASSGRTGGRAEAFF TGTGCCAGCAGCGGGCGAACAGGGGGCAGGGCTGAAGCTTTCTTT
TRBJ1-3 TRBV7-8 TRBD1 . CASSRGYRGQGGNTIYF TGTGCCAGCAGCCGCGGATACAGGGGGCAGGGTGGAAACACCATATATTTT
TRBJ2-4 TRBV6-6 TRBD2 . CASSYATSGRASKNIQYF TGTGCCAGCAGTTACGCGACTAGCGGGAGGGCCTCCAAAAACATTCAGTACTTC